Listed below are T cell receptor beta chains from one sample, sequenced in a study of blood T cell repertoires in COVID-19. Measured with immunoSEQ multiplex PCR; TCRdb has only the in-frame clones, and not every one. Found here are about 210,000 clones, 80% to 90% of them singletons; the top ten hold 6% to 8.5%. Sequenced sample: peripheral blood. The receptors derive from a woman between 50 and 59 years old with active or convalescent COVID-19. The CDR3 runs from the conserved cysteine through the conserved F or W. A D gene is named only where the DNA matches it firmly. The size of a clone is reported for some rows only, either as once, few or many, or as a class for expanded clones.

clone size: -; V gene: TRBV27; D gene: -; J gene: TRBJ1-6; CDR3 protein: CASSYSPQIYNSPLHF; CDR3 DNA: TGTGCCAGCAGTTATTCCCCCCAGATCTATAATTCACCCCTCCACTTT
clone size: many; V gene: TRBV7-9; D gene: -; J gene: TRBJ2-1; CDR3 protein: CASSGRVTYNEQFF; CDR3 DNA: TGTGCCAGCAGCGGCAGGGTTACCTACAATGAGCAGTTCTTC
clone size: -; V gene: TRBV27; D gene: TRBD1; J gene: TRBJ1-5; CDR3 protein: CASSPGQDYQPQHF; CDR3 DNA: TGTGCCAGCAGCCCGGGACAGGATTATCAGCCCCAGCATTTT
clone size: few; V gene: TRBV28; D gene: -; J gene: TRBJ1-5; CDR3 protein: CASRRGGTQPQHF; CDR3 DNA: TGTGCCAGCCGCCGGGGGGGCACTCAGCCCCAGCATTTT
clone size: -; V gene: TRBV14; D gene: -; J gene: TRBJ1-3; CDR3 protein: CASSQVTGPGNTIYF; CDR3 DNA: TGTGCCAGCAGCCAAGTAACAGGGCCGGGAAACACCATATATTTT
clone size: once; V gene: TRBV7-2; D gene: -; J gene: TRBJ1-2; CDR3 protein: CASSPGGLDGNYGYTF; CDR3 DNA: TGTGCCAGCAGCCCGGGAGGACTTGACGGAAACTATGGCTACACCTTC
clone size: -; V gene: TRBV16; D gene: -; J gene: TRBJ1-1; CDR3 protein: CASTPSLNTEAFF; CDR3 DNA: TGTGCCAGCACCCCTTCCTTGAACACTGAAGCTTTCTTT
clone size: -; V gene: TRBV5-1; D gene: -; J gene: TRBJ2-1; CDR3 protein: CASSLEGTGSNEQFF; CDR3 DNA: TGCGCCAGCAGCTTGGAAGGGACTGGGAGCAATGAGCAGTTCTTC
clone size: -; V gene: TRBV11-1; D gene: -; J gene: TRBJ1-4; CDR3 protein: CAKSLGGNPSRKLFF; CDR3 DNA: TGTGCCAAGTCCCTAGGGGGAAACCCCTCTCGAAAACTGTTTTTT
clone size: few; V gene: TRBV5-5; D gene: -; J gene: TRBJ1-5; CDR3 protein: CASSFAVYSNQPQHF; CDR3 DNA: TGTGCCAGCAGCTTCGCCGTCTATAGCAATCAGCCCCAGCATTTT
clone size: medium-sized; V gene: TRBV7-9; D gene: -; J gene: TRBJ2-2; CDR3 protein: CASSSGGGELFF; CDR3 DNA: TGTGCCAGCAGCTCCGGCGGCGGGGAGCTGTTTTTT
clone size: few; V gene: TRBV2; D gene: -; J gene: TRBJ2-1; CDR3 protein: CASRLNEARSNEQFF; CDR3 DNA: TGTGCCAGCAGACTAAATGAAGCTCGCAGCAATGAGCAGTTCTTC
clone size: once; V gene: TRBV3-1/TRBV3-2; D gene: -; J gene: TRBJ1-2; CDR3 protein: CASSQDMAAGYTF; CDR3 DNA: TGTGCCAGCAGCCAAGATATGGCCGCTGGCTACACCTTC
clone size: -; V gene: TRBV7-9; D gene: -; J gene: TRBJ2-5; CDR3 protein: CASSLNGETQYF; CDR3 DNA: TGTGCCAGCAGCTTAAACGGAGAGACCCAGTACTTC
clone size: few; V gene: TRBV4-1; D gene: -; J gene: TRBJ1-2; CDR3 protein: CASSQEPGSWYGYTF; CDR3 DNA: TGCGCCAGCAGCCAAGAGCCAGGGTCTTGGTATGGCTACACCTTC
clone size: -; V gene: TRBV7-9; D gene: -; J gene: TRBJ2-1; CDR3 protein: CASSPRRDHNEQFF; CDR3 DNA: TGTGCCAGCAGCCCGCGCCGGGATCACAATGAGCAGTTCTTC
clone size: -; V gene: TRBV3-1/TRBV3-2; D gene: -; J gene: TRBJ1-1; CDR3 protein: CASNQGRTEAFF; CDR3 DNA: TGTGCCAGCAATCAGGGGAGAACTGAAGCTTTCTTT
clone size: -; V gene: TRBV11-2; D gene: TRBD1; J gene: TRBJ1-1; CDR3 protein: CASRGQGFDAFF; CDR3 DNA: TGTGCCAGCCGGGGACAGGGGTTTGATGCTTTCTTT
clone size: -; V gene: TRBV7-3; D gene: TRBD2; J gene: TRBJ2-6; CDR3 protein: CASSLVSGSSGANVLTF; CDR3 DNA: TGTGCCAGCAGCTTAGTTAGCGGGAGTTCTGGGGCCAACGTCCTGACTTTC
clone size: -; V gene: TRBV5-5; D gene: TRBD1; J gene: TRBJ1-5; CDR3 protein: CASSLRQGTNQPQHF; CDR3 DNA: TGTGCCAGCAGCTTGAGACAGGGGACCAATCAGCCCCAGCATTTT
clone size: -; V gene: TRBV6-5; D gene: TRBD1; J gene: TRBJ2-7; CDR3 protein: CASSPGTGRYEQYF; CDR3 DNA: TGTGCCAGCAGTCCCGGGACAGGGCGTTACGAGCAGTACTTC
clone size: -; V gene: TRBV3-1/TRBV3-2; D gene: -; J gene: TRBJ1-6; CDR3 protein: CASSEACPISYHNSPLHF; CDR3 DNA: TGTGCCAGCAGCGAGGCATGTCCCATTTCATACCATAATTCACCCCTCCACTTT
clone size: -; V gene: TRBV9; D gene: -; J gene: TRBJ2-1; CDR3 protein: CASSVGGLSYNEQFF; CDR3 DNA: TGTGCCAGCAGCGTGGGGGGACTCTCCTACAATGAGCAGTTCTTC
clone size: -; V gene: TRBV5-6; D gene: -; J gene: TRBJ1-4; CDR3 protein: CASTYDSSNEKLFF; CDR3 DNA: TGTGCCAGCACCTACGACAGCAGTAATGAAAAACTGTTTTTT
clone size: -; V gene: TRBV6-6; D gene: TRBD2; J gene: TRBJ2-1; CDR3 protein: CASSFQGTSGSNEQFF; CDR3 DNA: TGTGCCAGCAGTTTCCAAGGGACTAGCGGGAGCAATGAGCAGTTCTTC
clone size: -; V gene: TRBV30; D gene: -; J gene: TRBJ1-6; CDR3 protein: CAWTEDGGNSPLHF; CDR3 DNA: TGTGCCTGGACTGAGGACGGGGGGAATTCACCCCTCCACTTT
clone size: -; V gene: TRBV29-1; D gene: -; J gene: TRBJ2-5; CDR3 protein: CSVERGAETQYF; CDR3 DNA: TGCAGCGTTGAAAGGGGCGCGGAGACCCAGTACTTC
clone size: once; V gene: TRBV5-3; D gene: -; J gene: TRBJ1-5; CDR3 protein: CARSPKVRVQQPQHF; CDR3 DNA: TGTGCCAGAAGCCCAAAGGTGCGGGTCCAACAGCCCCAGCATTTT
clone size: -; V gene: TRBV2; D gene: -; J gene: TRBJ1-2; CDR3 protein: CASSESVDGYTF; CDR3 DNA: TGTGCCAGCAGTGAAAGCGTGGATGGCTACACCTTC
clone size: -; V gene: TRBV28; D gene: TRBD2; J gene: TRBJ2-1; CDR3 protein: CASLAGGSYNEQFF; CDR3 DNA: TGTGCCAGCCTAGCGGGGGGCTCCTACAATGAGCAGTTCTTC
clone size: -; V gene: TRBV7-2; D gene: -; J gene: TRBJ1-1; CDR3 protein: CASSLGGRGEAFF; CDR3 DNA: TGTGCCAGCAGCTTAGGGGGTCGGGGTGAAGCTTTCTTT
clone size: -; V gene: TRBV7-9; D gene: TRBD1; J gene: TRBJ1-4; CDR3 protein: CASSFGGTGSEKLFF; CDR3 DNA: TGTGCCAGCAGCTTCGGAGGGACAGGGAGTGAAAAACTGTTTTTT
clone size: -; V gene: TRBV5-1; D gene: TRBD2; J gene: TRBJ2-2; CDR3 protein: CASSLALAGISTGELFF; CDR3 DNA: TGCGCCAGCAGCTTGGCACTAGCGGGAATCAGCACCGGGGAGCTGTTTTTT
clone size: -; V gene: TRBV7-9; D gene: -; J gene: TRBJ1-2; CDR3 protein: CASSLVRDGYTF; CDR3 DNA: TGTGCCAGCAGCTTAGTTCGGGATGGCTACACCTTC
clone size: -; V gene: TRBV27; D gene: -; J gene: TRBJ1-4; CDR3 protein: CASSLWEGSEKLFF; CDR3 DNA: TGTGCCAGCAGTTTATGGGAGGGAAGCGAAAAACTGTTTTTT
clone size: -; V gene: TRBV6-5; D gene: -; J gene: TRBJ1-2; CDR3 protein: CASSYSSLYGYTF; CDR3 DNA: TGTGCCAGCAGTTACTCGAGCCTCTATGGCTACACCTTC
clone size: -; V gene: TRBV30; D gene: TRBD1; J gene: TRBJ2-7; CDR3 protein: CAGGQGPTWYF; CDR3 DNA: TGTGCCGGCGGACAGGGGCCAACCTGGTACTTC
clone size: -; V gene: TRBV4-1; D gene: -; J gene: TRBJ2-1; CDR3 protein: CASSQLDLIAAGNEQFF; CDR3 DNA: TGCGCCAGCAGCCAACTGGACTTGATAGCGGCCGGGAATGAGCAGTTCTTC
clone size: -; V gene: TRBV30; D gene: -; J gene: TRBJ1-1; CDR3 protein: CAWSAQIEAFF; CDR3 DNA: TGTGCCTGGAGTGCACAGATTGAAGCTTTCTTT
clone size: -; V gene: TRBV19; D gene: TRBD1; J gene: TRBJ1-2; CDR3 protein: CASSRGQGSGGYTF; CDR3 DNA: TGTGCCAGTAGTCGGGGACAGGGGTCTGGCGGCTACACCTTC
clone size: -; V gene: TRBV4-1; D gene: -; J gene: TRBJ2-7; CDR3 protein: CASSQVGLGTSSYEQYF; CDR3 DNA: TGCGCCAGCAGCCAAGTTGGCCTCGGTACTAGCTCCTACGAGCAGTACTTC
clone size: -; V gene: TRBV3-1/TRBV3-2; D gene: -; J gene: TRBJ1-5; CDR3 protein: CASSPSRRQPQHF; CDR3 DNA: TGTGCCAGCAGCCCCTCAAGGAGACAGCCCCAGCATTTT